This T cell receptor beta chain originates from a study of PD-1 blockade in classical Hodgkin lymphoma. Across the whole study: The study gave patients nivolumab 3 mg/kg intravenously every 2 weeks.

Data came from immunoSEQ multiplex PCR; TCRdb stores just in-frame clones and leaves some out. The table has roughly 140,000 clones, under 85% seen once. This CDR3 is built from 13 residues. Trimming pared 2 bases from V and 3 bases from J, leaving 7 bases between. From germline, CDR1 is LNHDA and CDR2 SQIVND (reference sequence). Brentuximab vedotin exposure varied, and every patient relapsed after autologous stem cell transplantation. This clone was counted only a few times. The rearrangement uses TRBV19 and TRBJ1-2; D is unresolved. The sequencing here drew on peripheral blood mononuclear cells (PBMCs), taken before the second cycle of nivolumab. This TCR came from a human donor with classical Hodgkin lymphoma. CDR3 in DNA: TGTGCCAGTAGTATAAGGTCTTACTATGGCTACACCTTC. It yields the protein CASSIRSYYGYTF.